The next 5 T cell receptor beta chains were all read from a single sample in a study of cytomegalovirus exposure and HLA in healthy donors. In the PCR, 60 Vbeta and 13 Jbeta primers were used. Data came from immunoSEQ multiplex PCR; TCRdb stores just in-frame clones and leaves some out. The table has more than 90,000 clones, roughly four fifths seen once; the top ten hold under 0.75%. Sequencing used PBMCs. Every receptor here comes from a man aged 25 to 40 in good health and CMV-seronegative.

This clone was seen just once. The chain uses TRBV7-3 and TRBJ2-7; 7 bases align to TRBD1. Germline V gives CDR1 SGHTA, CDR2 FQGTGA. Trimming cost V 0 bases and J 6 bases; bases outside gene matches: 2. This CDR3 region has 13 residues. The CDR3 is CASSLTGTAEQYF. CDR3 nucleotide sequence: TGTGCCAGCAGCTTAACAGGGACAGCCGAGCAGTACTTC.

This CDR3 reads CASSLRQGRGSSGNTIYF. The CDR3 region has the DNA TGTGCCAGCTCACTGCGACAGGGGAGAGGTAGCTCTGGAAACACCATATATTTT. The genes are TRBV18 and TRBJ1-3; 8 bases align to TRBD1. The V segment lost 4 bases and the J segment 0 bases; nucleotides outside the gene matches: 11. The CDR3 is 18 amino acids. From germline, CDR1 is KGHSH and CDR2 LQKENI.

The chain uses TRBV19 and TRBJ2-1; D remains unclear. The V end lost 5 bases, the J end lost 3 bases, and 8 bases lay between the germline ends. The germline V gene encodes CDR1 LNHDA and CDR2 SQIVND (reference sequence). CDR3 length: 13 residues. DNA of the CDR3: TGTGCCAGTAGTCGGTATAACTACAATGAGCAGTTCTTC. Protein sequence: CASSRYNYNEQFF.

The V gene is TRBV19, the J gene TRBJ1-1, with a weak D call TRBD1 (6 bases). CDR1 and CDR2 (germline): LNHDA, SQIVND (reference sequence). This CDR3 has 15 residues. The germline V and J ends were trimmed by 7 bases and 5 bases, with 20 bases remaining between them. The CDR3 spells CASTITWTVGTEAFF. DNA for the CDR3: TGTGCCAGTACCATCACTTGGACAGTCGGAACTGAAGCTTTCTTT.

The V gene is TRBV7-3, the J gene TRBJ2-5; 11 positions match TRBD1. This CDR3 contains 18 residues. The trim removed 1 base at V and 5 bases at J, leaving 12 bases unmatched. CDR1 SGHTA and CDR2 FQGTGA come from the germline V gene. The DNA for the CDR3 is TGTGCCAGCAGCTTAAATCGCCCCCGGACAGGGGGCGCCGAGACCCAGTACTTC. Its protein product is CASSLNRPRTGGAETQYF.